The 30 T cell receptor beta chains below were found in one sample sequenced in a study of CD8+ T cells in alopecia areata. It was cDNA, reverse transcribed from extracted RNA, that served as the sequencing template. Generated by immunoSEQ multiplex PCR, the TCRdb table keeps only in-frame clones and is missing some. Among 150,000 to 250,000 clones listed, roughly 60% were seen once. Treatment noted: oral pan-JAK inhibitor, 5-10 mg twice daily. This sample comprised CD4+ T cells sorted from blood, obtained at week 24, from a patient treated with tofacitinib. These receptors were obtained from a human donor with alopecia areata.

There are a few counts of this clone. CDR3 residues: CASSLRAQPQHF. CDR3 nucleotides: TGTGCCAGCAGTTTGAGGGCGCAGCCCCAGCATTTT. This chain connects TRBV28 to TRBJ1-5; no clear D. CDR1 MDHEN and CDR2 SYDVKM come from the germline V gene. The CDR3 has 12 residues. Trimming pared 3 bases from V and 7 bases from J, leaving 7 bases between.

The rearrangement joins TRBV9 to TRBJ2-4, with D possibly matching TRBD2 (5 bases). Germline values: CDR1 SGDLS, CDR2 YYNGEE. The germline V and J ends were trimmed by 0 bases and 1 base, with 8 bases remaining between them. CDR3 length equals 15 residues. The CDR3 nucleotides are TGTGCCAGCAGCGTAGGCCCGGGGGCCAAAAACATTCAGTACTTC. Translation: CASSVGPGAKNIQYF.

This clone was seen a few times. The V call is TRBV5-1, the J call TRBJ2-5, with a possible D match to TRBD1 (6 bases). Trimming took off 3 bases at V and 2 bases at J, with 11 bases between the two ends. The CDR3 is 14 amino acids. Per germline, CDR1 SGHRS and CDR2 YFSETQ. The CDR3, as DNA: TGCGCCAGCAGCTGGTATGGACAGCAAGAGACCCAGTACTTC. Translating gives CASSWYGQQETQYF.

The rearrangement joins TRBV27 to TRBJ2-5; D possibly corresponds to TRBD1 (6 bases). The CDR3 extends over 14 amino acids. The germline V and J ends were trimmed by 6 bases and 4 bases, with 15 bases remaining between them. Germline V gene data show CDR1 as MNHEY and CDR2 as SMNVEV (reference sequence). This CDR3 reads CASRYRAGGETQYF. The CDR3 DNA is TGTGCCAGCAGGTACAGGGCTGGTGGAGAGACCCAGTACTTC.

This rearrangement joins TRBV9 to TRBJ1-2; no definite D call. The germline V gene has CDR1 SGDLS and CDR2 YYNGEE. The CDR3 spans 13 residues. V was cut by 0 bases and J by 4 bases, with 7 bases left in between. The CDR3 nucleotides are TGTGCCAGCAGCGTAGTAGAGGGCTATGGCTACACCTTC. Protein: CASSVVEGYGYTF.

The V call is TRBV23-1, the J call TRBJ1-1; tentatively, D is TRBD1 (6 bases). TRBV23-1 is annotated as an ORF whose role is uncertain. V dropped 1 base and J dropped 2 bases, with 11 bases sitting between them. The length of the CDR3 is 15 residues. The CDR3 region has the DNA TGCGCCAGCAGTCAATTTTCGGACAGAAACACTGAAGCTTTCTTT. Amino acids: CASSQFSDRNTEAFF.

The chain recombines TRBV28 with TRBJ1-5; TRBD1 matches at 9 bases. The germline gives CDR1 MDHEN, CDR2 SYDVKM. V was pared by 7 bases and J by 7 bases, with 11 bases of the junction left unmatched. This CDR3 comprises 15 residues. CDR3 coding DNA: TGTGCCAGCACCCGGGGACAGGGTAAAGGACAGCCCCAGCATTTT. It specifies CASTRGQGKGQPQHF.

This clone was seen a handful of times. The chain joins TRBV4-3 to TRBJ1-1; D call uncertain. The CDR3 is made up of 13 amino acids. Trimming stripped 4 bases from V and 0 bases from J, with 6 bases between. CDR1 LGHNA and CDR2 YSLEER come from the germline V gene. The CDR3 spells CASSPALNTEAFF. CDR3 bases: TGCGCCAGCAGCCCTGCCCTGAACACTGAAGCTTTCTTT.

J is TRBJ2-5 and V is TRBV7-6; D call uncertain. Trimming removed 2 bases at V and 5 bases at J, with 6 bases between. This CDR3 comprises 12 residues. The germline V gene has CDR1 SGHVS and CDR2 FNYEAQ. CDR3 residues: CASSLPGETQYF. The CDR3 DNA is TGTGCCAGCAGCTTACCCGGGGAGACCCAGTACTTC.

The chain links TRBV7-9 to TRBJ2-2, with TRBD1 identical over 9 bases. CDR1 and CDR2 (germline): SEHNR, FQNEAQ (reference sequence). The CDR3 loop spans 15 amino acids. V gave up 4 bases and J gave up 7 bases; unmatched junction bases: 7. The CDR3 sequence is CASSSRTGEDGELFF. CDR3 sequence (DNA): TGTGCCAGCAGCTCAAGGACAGGGGAGGACGGGGAGCTGTTTTTT.

The J gene is TRBJ2-6, the V gene TRBV6-5; a possible D gene is TRBD1 (6 bases). Per the germline V gene, CDR1 is MNHEY and CDR2 is SVGAGI. The CDR3 is 16 amino acids. V lost 0 bases to trimming and J lost 4 bases, with 10 bases between them. The CDR3 bases are TGTGCCAGCAGTTACTCGCAGGGGACAGGGGCCAACGTCCTGACTTTC. Translation: CASSYSQGTGANVLTF.

The chain carries TRBV15 and TRBJ2-6; the D gene is possibly TRBD2 (6 bases). Germline loops: CDR1 LNHNV, CDR2 YYDKDF (reference sequence). CDR3 length: 17 residues. Trimming pared 1 base from V and 2 bases from J, leaving 12 bases between. For the CDR3, the DNA is TGTGCCACCAGCAGAGTACTCGGCGGGACTGGGGCCAACGTCCTGACTTTC. Its protein product is CATSRVLGGTGANVLTF. The full variable domain, with the rest looked up from reference TRBV15 and TRBJ2-6, is DAMVIQNPRYQVTQFGKPVTLSCSQTLNHNVMYWYQQKSSQAPKLLFHYYDKDFNNEADTPDNFQSRRPNTSFCFLDIRSPGLGDTAMYLCATSRVLGGTGANVLTFGAGSRLTVL.

This chain links TRBV27 with TRBJ2-5; a weak D match, TRBD2 (7 bases). Trimming left V 6 bases short and J 5 bases short, with 19 bases between. This CDR3 is 15 amino acids long. Germline V gene sequence: CDR1 MNHEY, CDR2 SMNVEV (reference sequence). The CDR3 DNA reads TGTGCCAGCAGCTTAAGGAGGGGGGGTGGGGAGACCCAGTACTTC. This gives the protein CASSLRRGGGETQYF.

The chain recombines TRBV18 with TRBJ1-1, with 9 bases identical to TRBD1. The trim removed 6 bases at V and 8 bases at J, leaving 7 bases unmatched. The CDR3 spans 13 residues. Germline CDR1 reads KGHSH; CDR2 reads LQKENI. CDR3 in DNA: TGTGCCAGCTCCCGGACAGGGGACGAGGAAGCTTTCTTT. The encoded protein is CASSRTGDEEAFF. Variable domain in full (rest from reference TRBV18 and TRBJ1-1): NAGVMQNPRHLVRRRGQEARLRCSPMKGHSHVYWYRQLPEEGLKFMVYLQKENIIDESGMPKERFSAEFPKEGPSILRIQQVVRGDSAAYFCASSRTGDEEAFFGQGTRLTVV.

V is TRBV29-1 and J is TRBJ2-3, with TRBD2 matching over 10 bases. The germline V gene encodes CDR1 SQVTM and CDR2 ANQGSEA. V lost 4 bases and J lost 0; bases outside the gene matches: 4. CDR3 length equals 15 residues. Written as DNA, the CDR3 is TGCAGCGTTGGTCTAGCGGGGGCTAGCACAGATACGCAGTATTTT. Translating it yields CSVGLAGASTDTQYF.

The rearrangement uses TRBV25-1 and TRBJ2-3; the D gene could be TRBD1 or TRBD2 (5 bases each). This CDR3 comprises 14 residues. CDR1 MGHDK and CDR2 SYGVNS come from the germline V gene. Trimming took off 6 bases at V and 6 bases at J, with 16 bases between the two ends. The CDR3 DNA sequence: TGTGCCAGCAGACCCAGGGCCGAGGGGGATACGCAGTATTTT. Its protein product is CASRPRAEGDTQYF.

The rearrangement uses TRBV6-1 and TRBJ1-2; possible D gene TRBD1, 6 bases. Germline V lookup: CDR1 MNHNS, CDR2 SASEGT. With 3 bases removed from V and 4 bases from J, the gap between germline ends came to 9 bases. CDR3 length equals 13 residues. The CDR3 DNA follows: TGTGCCAGCAGTGACAGGGGTCCCTATGGCTACACCTTC. It encodes CASSDRGPYGYTF.

V usage is TRBV2 and J usage is TRBJ2-5, with D possibly matching TRBD1 (6 bases). The ends were cut back, 8 bases at V and 2 bases at J, with 12 bases in the middle. Per germline, CDR1 SNHLY and CDR2 FYNNEI. The CDR3 loop spans 13 amino acids. The CDR3 region has the DNA TGTGCCAGCGCTACGGACAGACAAGAGACCCAGTACTTC. It yields the protein CASATDRQETQYF.

This clone occurred a few times. The chain couples TRBV6-6 to TRBJ1-2, with 9 bases fitting TRBD1. V trimming: 3 bases; J trimming: 4 bases; junction bases outside the gene matches: 6. Germline assignment: CDR1 MNHNY and CDR2 SVGAGI (reference sequence). The CDR3 has 15 residues. DNA for the CDR3: TGTGCCAGCAGTTATGGACAGGGGAAGTCCTATGGCTACACCTTC. It encodes CASSYGQGKSYGYTF.

In its sample, this clone was seen a few times. This rearrangement joins TRBV29-1 to TRBJ2-1; the D is unclear. The V end was cut by 7 bases, the J end by 3 bases, with 7 bases between. Germline loops: CDR1 SQVTM, CDR2 ANQGSEA. This CDR3 contains 11 residues. This chain's CDR3 is CSARGYNEQFF. DNA of the CDR3: TGCAGCGCCCGCGGCTACAATGAGCAGTTCTTC.

V and J are TRBV19 and TRBJ2-2; D gene ambiguous. Germline CDR1 is LNHDA and CDR2 is SQIVND (reference sequence). V shed 5 bases and J shed 3 bases, with 4 bases lying between them. There are 12 residues in the CDR3. In nucleotides, the CDR3 is TGTGCCAGTAGTCAATACACCGGGGAGCTGTTTTTT. Translated: CASSQYTGELFF.

The rearrangement uses TRBV7-9 and TRBJ2-7; 10 bases are a match to TRBD2. This CDR3 is 16 amino acids long. Per germline, CDR1 SEHNR and CDR2 FQNEAQ (reference sequence). V dropped 4 bases and J dropped 3; count of bases not matched to a gene: 9. The chain's CDR3 is CASSSLAGELFYEQYF. CDR3 coding DNA: TGTGCCAGCAGCTCCCTAGCGGGAGAACTCTTCTACGAGCAGTACTTC.

The rearrangement joins TRBV15 to TRBJ2-7, with TRBD2 identical over 12 bases. The CDR3 extends over 15 amino acids. J gave up 2 bases and V 3 bases, and 2 bases lay outside the gene matches. Germline V gene sequence: CDR1 LNHNV, CDR2 YYDKDF (reference sequence). This CDR3 reads CATSSSSGGAYEQYF. Here the CDR3 DNA reads TGTGCCACCAGCAGCTCTAGCGGGGGGGCCTACGAGCAGTACTTC.

The CDR3, as DNA: TGTGCCAGCAGCCAAGATCATCGACCACCAGAGACCCAGTACTTC. Its protein is CASSQDHRPPETQYF. The rearrangement uses TRBV4-2 and TRBJ2-5; D gene uncertain. V lost 0 bases, J lost 4 bases, and 12 bases lay in between. The CDR3 is 15 amino acids. CDR1 and CDR2 (germline): LGHNA, YNFKEQ.

J is TRBJ1-2 and V is TRBV7-2; D is uncertain. Between the trimmed V and J ends, which lost 6 bases and 8 bases, there was a span of 19 bases. There are 14 residues in the CDR3. Germline CDR1 is SGHTA and CDR2 is FQGNSA. CDR3 in amino acids: CASRPPRIGGGYTF. Written as DNA, the CDR3 is TGTGCCAGCAGGCCCCCCCGGATCGGAGGGGGCTACACCTTC.

The table lists this clone with a few counts. The gene calls are TRBV7-2 and TRBJ1-1, with D perhaps matching TRBD1 (6 bases). The CDR3 covers 13 residues. Germline loops: CDR1 SGHTA, CDR2 FQGNSA. Trimming left V 4 bases short and J 11 bases short, with 17 bases between. The CDR3 nucleotides read TGTGCCAGCAGCTCAACACAGGGTATTGAGGCTTTCTTT. It specifies CASSSTQGIEAFF.

This clone was found once. The V and J genes are TRBV2 and TRBJ1-4; 7 bases match TRBD1. The CDR3 sequence is 14 residues long. CDR1 is SNHLY and CDR2 is FYNNEI in the germline V gene. V lost 6 bases, J lost 1 base, and 2 bases stayed unmatched. CDR3 in amino acids: CASRQGVTNEKLFF. DNA of the CDR3: TGTGCCAGCAGGCAGGGGGTAACTAATGAAAAACTGTTTTTT.

This chain links TRBV5-6 with TRBJ1-5; no clear D. CDR1 is SGHDT and CDR2 is YYEEEE in the germline V gene. V was pared by 0 bases and J by 0 bases, with 7 bases between. The CDR3 runs to 15 residues. CDR3 region: CASSLGFYSNQPQHF. Written as DNA, the CDR3 is TGTGCCAGCAGCTTGGGGTTCTATAGCAATCAGCCCCAGCATTTT.

This chain uses TRBV20-1 with TRBJ1-2; D remains unclear. Per germline, CDR1 DFQATT and CDR2 SNEGSKA (reference sequence). Between the trimmed V and J ends, which lost 5 bases and 7 bases, there was a span of 11 bases. The CDR3 totals 11 residues. CDR3: CSAGETSGYTF. The CDR3 nucleotides are TGCAGTGCTGGGGAGACCAGTGGCTACACCTTC.

This clone was recorded at least ten times. Here the CDR3 reads CASSLEPSGGGNTIYF. Here the CDR3 DNA reads TGTGCCAGCAGCTTGGAACCAAGCGGGGGAGGAAACACCATATATTTT. V usage is TRBV5-5 and J usage is TRBJ1-3; D perhaps matches TRBD1 (5 bases). The CDR3 extends over 16 amino acids. Trimming shortened V by 0 bases and J by 4 bases, and 14 bases separated the two germline ends. From germline, CDR1 is SGHKS and CDR2 YYEKEE (reference sequence).